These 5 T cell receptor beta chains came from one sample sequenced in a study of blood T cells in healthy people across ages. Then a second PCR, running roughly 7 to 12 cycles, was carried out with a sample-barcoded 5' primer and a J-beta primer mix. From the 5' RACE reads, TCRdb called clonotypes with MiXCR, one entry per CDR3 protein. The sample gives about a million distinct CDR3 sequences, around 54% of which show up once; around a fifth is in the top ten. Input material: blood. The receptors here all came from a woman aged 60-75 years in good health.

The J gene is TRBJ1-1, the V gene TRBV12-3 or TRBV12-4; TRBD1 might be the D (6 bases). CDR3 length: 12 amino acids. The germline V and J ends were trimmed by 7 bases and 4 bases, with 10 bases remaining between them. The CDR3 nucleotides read TGTGCCAGCACTAAGGACAGCACTGAAGCTTTCTTT. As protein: CASTKDSTEAFF.

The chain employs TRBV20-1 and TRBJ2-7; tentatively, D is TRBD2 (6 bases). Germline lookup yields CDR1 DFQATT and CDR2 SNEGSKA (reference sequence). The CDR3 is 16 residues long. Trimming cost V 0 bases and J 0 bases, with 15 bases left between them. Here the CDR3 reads CSARDALGGDSYEQYF. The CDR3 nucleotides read TGCAGTGCTAGAGACGCCCTTGGCGGGGACTCCTACGAGCAGTACTTC.

This chain's CDR3 is CASSSPGRKETQYF. The CDR3 DNA sequence: TGTGCCAGCAGCTCCCCCGGGAGAAAAGAGACCCAGTACTTC. V is TRBV7-2 and J is TRBJ2-7; TRBD2 might be the D (6 bases). The DNA end is a closer match to TRBJ2-5, so the J assignment may be wrong. Germline V lookup: CDR1 SGHTA, CDR2 FQGNSA. CDR3 size: 14 residues.

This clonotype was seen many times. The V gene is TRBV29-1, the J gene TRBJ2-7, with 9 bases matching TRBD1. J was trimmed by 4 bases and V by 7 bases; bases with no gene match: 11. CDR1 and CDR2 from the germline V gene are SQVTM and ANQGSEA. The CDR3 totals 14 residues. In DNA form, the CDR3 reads TGCAGCGCCTGTCCCGGGACAGGGATGTACGAGCAGTACTTC. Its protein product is CSACPGTGMYEQYF.

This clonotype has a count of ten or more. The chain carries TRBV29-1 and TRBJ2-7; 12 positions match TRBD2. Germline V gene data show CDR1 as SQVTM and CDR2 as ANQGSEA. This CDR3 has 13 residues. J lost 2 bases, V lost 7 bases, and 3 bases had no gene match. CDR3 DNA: TGCAGCGCTACTAGCGGGGGGACCTACGAGCAGTACTTC. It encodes CSATSGGTYEQYF.